One sample yielded the 2 T cell receptor beta chains listed below, sequenced in a study of shared clonotypes between healthy human individuals. The table came from immunoSEQ multiplex PCR; TCRdb's copy has only in-frame clones and leaves some out. The table shows millions of clones, with more than 80% occurring only once. The sequenced sample consisted of naive CD4+ T cells sorted from blood. Regarding subset: CD45RA+ positively selected. These TCRs come from a man between 18 and 29 years old in good health.

About this clone: The same CDR3 arises from other DNA sequences in this sample as well. This chain links TRBV29-1 with TRBJ2-5; 8 bases match TRBD1. After removal of 7 bases from V and 5 bases from J, the junction contained 6 bases not matched to a gene. The CDR3 loop spans 12 amino acids. Germline CDR1 and CDR2: SQVTM and ANQGSEA. The CDR3, as DNA: TGCAGCGCAGACAGGGGCGGGGAGACCCAGTACTTC. This encodes CSADRGGETQYF.

V is TRBV6-5 and J is TRBJ1-6; weak D call: TRBD1 (5 bases). Looked up from germline, CDR1 is MNHEY and CDR2 is SVGAGI. The CDR3 loop spans 15 amino acids. V was clipped by 2 bases and J by 6 bases, with 11 bases between them. The CDR3 here is CASSYEGTANSPLHF. CDR3 nucleotide sequence: TGTGCCAGCAGTTACGAGGGGACGGCTAATTCACCCCTCCACTTT.